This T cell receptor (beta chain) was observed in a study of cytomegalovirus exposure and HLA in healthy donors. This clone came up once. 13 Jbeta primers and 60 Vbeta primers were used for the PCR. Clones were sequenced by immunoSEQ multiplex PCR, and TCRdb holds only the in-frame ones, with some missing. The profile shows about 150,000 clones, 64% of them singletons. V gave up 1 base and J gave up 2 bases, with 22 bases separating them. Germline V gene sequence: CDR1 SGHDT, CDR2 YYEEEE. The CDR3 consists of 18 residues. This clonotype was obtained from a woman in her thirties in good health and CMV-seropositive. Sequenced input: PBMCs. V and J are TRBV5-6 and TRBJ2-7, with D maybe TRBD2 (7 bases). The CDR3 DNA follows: TGTGCCAGCAGCTTGTTCCTGGGCGGGGGCCATCTTACCTACGAGCAGTACTTC. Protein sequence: CASSLFLGGGHLTYEQYF.